These 24 T cell receptor beta chains were all obtained from the same sample, sequenced in a study of control samples from healthy donors and cancer patients. The table came from immunoSEQ multiplex PCR; TCRdb's copy has only in-frame clones and leaves some out. Of about 59,000 clones listed, about 92% are singletons. Material: PBMCs. The receptors come from a man between 35 and 55 years old with colorectal cancer.

This clone turned up a few times. The chain links TRBV9 to TRBJ2-5; D is perhaps TRBD1 (6 bases). CDR3 length: 15 amino acids. Trimming pared 0 bases from V and 5 bases from J, leaving 14 bases between. CDR1 is SGDLS and CDR2 is YYNGEE in the germline V gene. The CDR3 sequence: CASSVDFYQGETQYF. The CDR3 DNA is TGTGCCAGCAGCGTAGATTTCTACCAGGGGGAGACCCAGTACTTC.

V and J are TRBV2 and TRBJ1-5; no firm D call. This CDR3 is built from 14 residues. The V gene lost 6 bases and the J gene lost 2 bases, with 11 bases spanning the gap. CDR1 and CDR2 from the germline V gene are SNHLY and FYNNEI. The CDR3 DNA reads TGTGCCAGCAGGTCGGAAGTTGGCAATCAGCCCCAGCATTTT. Translating it yields CASRSEVGNQPQHF.

The CDR3 is CASSPGQNTGELFF. DNA of the CDR3: TGTGCCAGCAGCCCCGGCCAGAACACCGGGGAGCTGTTTTTT. V is TRBV7-9 and J is TRBJ2-2, with D uncertain. The germline V gene encodes CDR1 SEHNR and CDR2 FQNEAQ (reference sequence). CDR3 size: 14 residues. Trimming took 5 bases from V and 1 from J, leaving 8 bases between them.

J is TRBJ1-1 and V is TRBV6-5; 8 bases align to TRBD1. Germline V CDR1 and CDR2: MNHEY, SVGAGI. The CDR3 covers 14 residues. After removal of 8 bases from V and 5 bases from J, the junction contained 10 bases not matched to a gene. This CDR3 reads CASGQNRGTTEAFF. The CDR3 nucleotides read TGTGCCAGCGGCCAAAACAGGGGGACAACTGAAGCTTTCTTT.

The chain couples TRBV18 to TRBJ1-2, with D uncertain. V lost 5 bases, J lost 2 bases, and 9 bases lay in between. This CDR3 contains 13 residues. The germline gives CDR1 KGHSH, CDR2 LQKENI. The CDR3: CASSLGRNYGYTF. Written as DNA, the CDR3 is TGTGCCAGCTCATTGGGCAGGAACTATGGCTACACCTTC.

The V call is TRBV5-1, the J call TRBJ2-2; D call uncertain. The CDR3 length is 15 residues. V lost 0 bases and J 2 bases, leaving 8 bases between the germline ends. Germline CDR1 and CDR2: SGHRS and YFSETQ. The CDR3 DNA follows: TGCGCCAGCAGCTTGGCGTGGGCAAACACCGGGGAGCTGTTTTTT. This gives the protein CASSLAWANTGELFF. Combining the CDR3 with reference TRBV5-1 and TRBJ2-2 gives the whole variable domain KAGVTQTPRYLIKTRGQQVTLSCSPISGHRSVSWYQQTPGQGLQFLFEYFSETQRNKGNFPGRFSGRQFSNSRSEMNVSTLELGDSALYLCASSLAWANTGELFFGEGSRLTVL.

The DNA for the CDR3 is TGTGCCAGCAGTTACTCAAGGATATTGAACACCGGGGAGCTGTTTTTT. It translates to CASSYSRILNTGELFF. J is TRBJ2-2 and V is TRBV6-5; no clear D. The CDR3 spans 16 residues. Trimming took 0 bases from V and 1 from J, leaving 9 bases between them. CDR1 is MNHEY, CDR2 SVGAGI, per germline.

V is TRBV18 and J is TRBJ1-4, with TRBD1 matching 8 bases. Germline V CDR1 and CDR2: KGHSH, LQKENI. Trimming removed 6 bases from V and 6 bases from J; junction bases left unmatched: 9. CDR3 size: 15 residues. The CDR3 region is CASSSRQGFYEKLFF. CDR3 nucleotides: TGTGCCAGCTCTTCGAGACAGGGGTTCTATGAAAAACTGTTTTTT.

V is TRBV4-1 and J is TRBJ1-2, with D perhaps TRBD1 (5 bases). Germline loops: CDR1 MGHRA, CDR2 YSYEKL. V was trimmed by 1 base and J by 4 bases, leaving 10 bases between them. There are 14 residues in the CDR3. CDR3 nucleotide sequence: TGCGCCAGCAGCCAAGCCGGGGCGGGCTATGGCTACACCTTC. Its protein product is CASSQAGAGYGYTF.

The chain couples TRBV29-1 to TRBJ2-3; TRBD2 agrees at 11 bases. V was pared by 8 bases and J by 4 bases, with 8 bases of the junction left unmatched. Per germline, CDR1 SQVTM and CDR2 ANQGSEA. This CDR3 has 14 residues. CDR3 DNA: TGCAGCCCAACGGTAGCGGGGGGGCCAGATACGCAGTATTTT. Its protein is CSPTVAGGPDTQYF.

For the CDR3, the DNA is TGTGCCAGCAGCCCCCCGGGAACCTACGAGCAGTACTTC. It translates to CASSPPGTYEQYF. V usage is TRBV7-6 and J usage is TRBJ2-7; a weak D match, TRBD2 (5 bases). The V gene lost 5 bases and the J gene lost 2 bases, with 10 bases spanning the gap. Germline V lookup: CDR1 SGHVS, CDR2 FNYEAQ. This CDR3 has 13 amino acids.

The rearrangement uses TRBV30 and TRBJ1-2; the D gene is possibly TRBD1 (6 bases). The V gene's germline CDR1 is GTSNPN and CDR2 SVGIG (reference sequence). V lost 1 base to trimming and J lost 2 bases, with 11 bases between them. The CDR3 is 14 residues long. CDR3 region: CAWSGGGVNYGYTF. In DNA form, the CDR3 reads TGTGCCTGGAGTGGGGGGGGCGTGAACTATGGCTACACCTTC.

This clone was picked up one time. CDR3: CASSLKNTGELFF. Written as DNA, the CDR3 is TGTGCCAGCAGCCTGAAAAACACCGGGGAGCTGTTTTTT. This sequence joins TRBV7-2 and TRBJ2-2; no firm D call. The CDR3 is made up of 13 amino acids. CDR1 is SGHTA and CDR2 is FQGNSA in the germline V gene. V lost 5 bases and J 2 bases, leaving 6 bases between the germline ends.

The CDR3 loop reads CASRPGPMNTEAFF. CDR3 sequence (DNA): TGTGCCAGCAGGCCGGGACCTATGAACACTGAAGCTTTCTTT. This sequence joins TRBV28 and TRBJ1-1; D is perhaps TRBD1 (5 bases). CDR1 is MDHEN and CDR2 is SYDVKM in the germline V gene. V gave up 6 bases and J gave up 0 bases, with 11 bases separating them. This CDR3 is built from 14 residues.

The rearrangement links TRBV5-1 to TRBJ2-7, with 9 bases that match TRBD1. With 4 bases clipped from V and 5 bases from J, the junction kept 13 bases outside the gene matches. CDR3 length: 16 amino acids. The germline CDR1 and CDR2 sequences are SGHRS and YFSETQ. This CDR3 is CASSRLGGQGINEQYF. CDR3 sequence (DNA): TGCGCCAGCAGCCGCCTGGGGGGACAGGGAATCAACGAGCAGTACTTC.

The chain is built from TRBV5-1 and TRBJ1-1, with TRBD1 matching over 8 bases. Trimming took 2 bases from V and 5 from J; bases not matched to a gene: 11. This CDR3 has 16 amino acids. CDR1 and CDR2 (germline): SGHRS, YFSETQ. CDR3 in DNA: TGCGCCAGCAGCTTCGCTCCACCGCAGGGGGCTACTGAAGCTTTCTTT. This codes for CASSFAPPQGATEAFF.

V is TRBV6-5 and J is TRBJ1-2; D perhaps matches TRBD1 (5 bases). CDR3 length: 13 residues. Germline CDR1 MNHEY, CDR2 SVGAGI. V dropped 3 bases and J dropped 10 bases, with 15 bases sitting between them. CDR3 nucleotides: TGTGCCAGCAGTTATGAGGCAGGGAGGGTCTACACCTTC. Its protein is CASSYEAGRVYTF.

This chain links TRBV5-1 with TRBJ2-7; 8 bases align to TRBD1. The germline gives CDR1 SGHRS, CDR2 YFSETQ. Trimming took 3 bases from V and 5 from J; bases not matched to a gene: 10. The CDR3 has 15 amino acids. In DNA form, the CDR3 reads TGCGCCAGCAGCTCCGGAGGGACAGGCCTCCACGAGCAGTACTTC. Translated, it gives CASSSGGTGLHEQYF.

The chain has TRBV7-2 and TRBJ2-1; 8 bases align to TRBD2. This CDR3 has 16 amino acids. The ends lost 8 bases at V and 3 bases at J; junction bases unmatched: 12. Germline values: CDR1 SGHTA, CDR2 FQGNSA. The CDR3 DNA reads as TGTGCCAGCGGCCCCTGGGGGCGGGGGGTCTACAATGAGCAGTTCTTC. Its protein product is CASGPWGRGVYNEQFF. Looking up the rest from reference TRBV7-2 and TRBJ2-1 gives the full variable domain: GAGVSQSPSNKVTEKGKDVELRCDPISGHTALYWYRQSLGQGLEFLIYFQGNSAPDKSGLPSDRFSAERTGGSVSTLTIQRTQQEDSAVYLCASGPWGRGVYNEQFFGPGTRLTVL.

The chain employs TRBV6-5 and TRBJ1-1, with D possibly TRBD1 on 6 matching bases. V lost 2 bases and J lost 6, with 13 bases in between. CDR3 length equals 14 residues. Germline V lookup: CDR1 MNHEY, CDR2 SVGAGI. The CDR3 here is CASSYTTGGSEAFF. The CDR3 DNA follows: TGTGCCAGCAGTTACACGACCGGGGGCTCTGAAGCTTTCTTT.

This chain connects TRBV4-1 to TRBJ1-1, with a weak D call TRBD1 (5 bases). Trimming shortened V by 1 base and J by 13 bases, and 19 bases separated the two germline ends. This CDR3 spans 14 amino acids. Germline CDR1 reads MGHRA; CDR2 reads YSYEKL. CDR3 nucleotide sequence: TGCGCCAGCAGCCAAGTTCCGAGGGGAGGGGTAGTTTTCTTT. It codes for CASSQVPRGGVVFF.

This chain links TRBV19 with TRBJ2-5; a weak D match, TRBD2 (6 bases). This CDR3 has 15 residues. V gave up 3 bases and J gave up 3 bases, with 14 bases separating them. CDR1 and CDR2 from the germline V gene are LNHDA and SQIVND (reference sequence). The CDR3, as DNA: TGTGCCAGTAGTATGGAGGGCTCCGAGGAAGAGACCCAGTACTTC. This encodes CASSMEGSEEETQYF.

V usage is TRBV19 and J usage is TRBJ2-2; TRBD2 matches at 10 bases. Trimming removed 9 bases from V and 1 base from J; junction bases left unmatched: 11. This CDR3 is 17 amino acids long. Germline V lookup: CDR1 LNHDA, CDR2 SQIVND (reference sequence). CDR3 DNA sequence: TGTGCCAGCTCAAGGACCAGCGGGGGGGAGAACACCGGGGAGCTGTTTTTT. Protein product: CASSRTSGGENTGELFF.

As to this clone: An end of the junction differs from the germline gene, which may be a read error. The CDR3 region is CASCFSGGVTDTQYF. For the CDR3, the DNA is TGCGCCAGCTGCTTCTCCGGGGGGGTCACAGATACGCAGTATTTT. The chain carries TRBV5-1 and TRBJ2-3, with 8 bases lining up with TRBD2. There are 15 residues in the CDR3. The germline CDR1 and CDR2 sequences are SGHRS and YFSETQ.